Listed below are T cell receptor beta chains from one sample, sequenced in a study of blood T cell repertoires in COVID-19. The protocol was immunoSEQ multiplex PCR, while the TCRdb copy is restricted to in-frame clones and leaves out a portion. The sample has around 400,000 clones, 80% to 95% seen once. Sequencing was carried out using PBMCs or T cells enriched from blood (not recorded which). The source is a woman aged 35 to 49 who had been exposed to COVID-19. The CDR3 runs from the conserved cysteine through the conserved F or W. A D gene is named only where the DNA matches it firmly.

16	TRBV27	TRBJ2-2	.	TGTGCCAGCAGTTTATGGGCGCCTACGAACACCGGGGAGCTGTTTTTT	CASSLWAPTNTGELFF
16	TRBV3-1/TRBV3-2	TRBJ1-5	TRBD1	TGTGCCAGCAGCCTCGGGACAGGGGGTAGCAATCAGCCCCAGCATTTT	CASSLGTGGSNQPQHF
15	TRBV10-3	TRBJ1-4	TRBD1	TGTGCCATCAGTGAACGCGACAGGGGGAACGAAAAACTGTTTTTT	CAISERDRGNEKLFF
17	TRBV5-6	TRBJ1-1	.	TGTGCCAGCAGCTTGCATGGGGGGGTTCTTGATGACACTGAAGCTTTCTTT	CASSLHGGVLDDTEAFF
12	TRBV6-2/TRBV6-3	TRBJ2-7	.	TGTGCCAGCAGTCCCCACTCCTACGAGCAGTACTTC	CASSPHSYEQYF
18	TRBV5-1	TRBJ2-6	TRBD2	TGCGCCAGCAGCTTGGGGCAGGGAGGGTACTCTGGGGCCAACGTCCTGACTTTC	CASSLGQGGYSGANVLTF
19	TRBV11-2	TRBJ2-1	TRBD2	TGTGCCAGCAGTTCCCCTCCCACGGCTAGCGGGCATGGGTACAATGAGCAGTTCTTC	CASSSPPTASGHGYNEQFF
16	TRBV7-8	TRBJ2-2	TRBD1	TGTGCCAGCAGAACAGGGGAGTGGGCGAACACCGGGGAGCTGTTTTTT	CASRTGEWANTGELFF
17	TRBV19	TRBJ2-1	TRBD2	TGTGCCAGTAGTATTCAAAGGGCGGGGGGCCTCGGGAATGAGCAGTTCTTC	CASSIQRAGGLGNEQFF
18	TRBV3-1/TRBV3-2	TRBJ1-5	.	TGTGCCAGCAGCCAAGAGTCTCCGACAGATTATAGGAATCAGCCCCAGCATTTT	CASSQESPTDYRNQPQHF